This entry lists 32 T cell receptor beta chains sequenced from one sample in a study of early T cells in non-severe SARS-CoV-2 infection. A single record per CDR3 protein comes from TCRdb applying MiXCR to the 5' RACE reads. The sample lists around 60,000 distinct CDR3 sequences; 13% were seen once. The specimen was whole blood. These receptors were taken from an adult who was a healthcare worker with PCR-confirmed SARS-CoV-2 infection or an uninfected control (not recorded which).

The gene calls are TRBV7-9 and TRBJ2-1; D gene ambiguous. V lost 1 base and J lost 7, with 5 bases in between. In germline, CDR1 is SEHNR, CDR2 FQNEAQ (reference sequence). The CDR3 is 12 residues long. The CDR3 is CASSLGQNEQFF. The CDR3 DNA reads as TGTGCCAGCAGCTTAGGGCAGAATGAGCAGTTCTTC. The full variable domain, with the rest looked up from reference TRBV7-9 and TRBJ2-1, is DTGVSQNPRHKITKRGQNVTFRCDPISEHNRLYWYRQTLGQGPEFLTYFQNEAQLEKSRLLSDRFSAERPKGSFSTLEIQRTEQGDSAMYLCASSLGQNEQFFGPGTRLTVL.

J is TRBJ2-5 and V is TRBV24-1; TRBD1 aligns across 9 bases. The junction had 3 bases not matched to a gene; V was cut back by 2 bases and J by 3 bases. CDR3 length: 15 amino acids. Germline V gene lookup returns CDR1 KGHDR and CDR2 SFDVKD. CDR3 amino acids: CATSDSRTGEETQYF. Here the CDR3 DNA reads TGTGCCACCAGTGATTCCCGGACAGGGGAAGAGACCCAGTACTTC.

This clonotype ranks as medium-sized. The rearrangement links TRBV6-2 or TRBV6-3 to TRBJ2-1, with 10 bases lining up with TRBD2. The CDR3 is 16 residues long. Germline CDR1 MNHEY, CDR2 SVGEGT. With V trimmed by 2 bases and J by 3 bases, 4 bases remained unmatched. For the CDR3, the DNA is TGTGCCAGCAGTTACAGCGGGGGGGCTGGCTACAATGAGCAGTTCTTC. It is translated as CASSYSGGAGYNEQFF.

V usage is TRBV4-3 and J usage is TRBJ1-1; D perhaps matches TRBD1 (5 bases). The CDR3 runs to 15 residues. The V end was cut by 1 base, the J end by 5 bases, with 14 bases between. The germline gives CDR1 LGHNA, CDR2 YSLEER. The CDR3 coding sequence is TGCGCCAGCAGCCAAGTATATGCCGGGGGGACTGAAGCTTTCTTT. It yields the protein CASSQVYAGGTEAFF.

The table lists this clonotype with many counts. V gene TRBV10-2 combines with J gene TRBJ1-1, with D unclear. Trimming shortened V by 4 bases and J by 0 bases, and 3 bases separated the two germline ends. CDR3 size: 12 residues. Germline V lookup: CDR1 WSHSY, CDR2 SAAADI. CDR3 bases: TGCGCCAGCAGTGCGGTGAACACTGAAGCTTTCTTT. This codes for CASSAVNTEAFF.

This clonotype has a count of ten or more. The chain is built from TRBV29-1 and TRBJ2-7, with D unclear. Germline values: CDR1 SQVTM, CDR2 ANQGSEA. The V gene lost 4 bases and the J gene lost 3 bases, with 16 bases spanning the gap. The CDR3 spans 14 residues. CDR3 nucleotides: TGCAGCGTTGGAGTTGATGCCAGGTTCTACGAGCAGTACTTC. Translation gives CSVGVDARFYEQYF.

There are many counts of this clonotype. J is TRBJ2-1 and V is TRBV7-9, with 12 bases matching TRBD2. The CDR3 extends over 15 amino acids. Germline assignment: CDR1 SEHNR and CDR2 FQNEAQ (reference sequence). V was clipped by 5 bases and J by 5 bases; unmatched bases: 4. CDR3 nucleotide sequence: TGTGCCAGCAGCCCGAGACTAGCGGGGGACAATGAGCAGTTCTTC. Its protein is CASSPRLAGDNEQFF.

This clonotype was seen many times. The V and J genes are TRBV5-6 and TRBJ2-4; D is possibly TRBD1 (6 bases). V was cut by 0 bases and J by 4 bases, with 11 bases left in between. CDR1 is SGHDT, CDR2 YYEEEE, per germline. This CDR3 spans 15 amino acids. CDR3 nucleotides: TGTGCCAGCAGCTTGGCCAGTGACAGGAAAAACATTCAGTACTTC. Residues: CASSLASDRKNIQYF. The entire variable domain, with the rest obtained from reference TRBV5-6 and TRBJ2-4, is as follows: DAGVTQSPTHLIKTRGQQVTLRCSPKSGHDTVSWYQQALGQGPQFIFQYYEEEERQRGNFPDRFSGHQFPNYSSELNVNALLLGDSALYLCASSLASDRKNIQYFGAGTRLSVL.

This clonotype came up a few times. This chain connects TRBV11-2 to TRBJ1-6, with D tentatively TRBD1 (6 bases). The CDR3 consists of 14 residues. The germline gives CDR1 SGHAT, CDR2 FQNNGV. V was clipped by 1 base and J by 6 bases, with 7 bases between them. The CDR3 DNA follows: TGTGCCAGCAGCTTAGGCAGGGGTAATTCACCCCTCCACTTT. Translating gives CASSLGRGNSPLHF.

This clonotype was picked up a small number of times. The J gene is TRBJ2-5, the V gene TRBV7-9; TRBD2 matches at 7 bases. Germline V lookup: CDR1 SEHNR, CDR2 FQNEAQ (reference sequence). J was trimmed by 2 bases and V by 5 bases; bases with no gene match: 11. CDR3 length: 16 residues. CDR3 sequence (DNA): TGTGCCAGCAGCATAACTAGCGCGCTGCCTCAAGAGACCCAGTACTTC. It yields the protein CASSITSALPQETQYF.

This clonotype showed up just a few times. V is TRBV10-3 and J is TRBJ2-2, with D uncertain. Trimming shortened V by 0 bases and J by 2 bases, and 10 bases separated the two germline ends. The CDR3 totals 16 residues. Per the germline V gene, CDR1 is ENHRY and CDR2 is SYGVKD. CDR3 coding DNA: TGTGCCATCAGTGAGTCGGGAAGCGACAACACCGGGGAGCTGTTTTTT. Translation gives CAISESGSDNTGELFF.

There are a few counts of this clonotype. The chain joins TRBV4-3 to TRBJ2-1; TRBD1 matches 9 bases. The J segment lost 7 bases and the V segment lost 1 base, leaving 5 bases of the junction unmatched. Per germline, CDR1 LGHNA and CDR2 YSLEER. The CDR3 has 15 amino acids. The CDR3 here is CASSQGGQGPNEQFF. The CDR3 nucleotides read TGCGCCAGCAGCCAAGGGGGACAGGGCCCAAATGAGCAGTTCTTC.

The genes are TRBV9 and TRBJ1-4; D not resolved. The V gene's germline CDR1 is SGDLS and CDR2 YYNGEE. Trimming removed 3 bases at V and 10 bases at J, with 16 bases between. CDR3 length equals 14 residues. The CDR3 nucleotides are TGTGCCAGCAGCGCGCAGTTAGCGGCCGGAAAACTGTTTTTT. Its protein product is CASSAQLAAGKLFF.

This clonotype showed up just once. The V call is TRBV11-2, the J call TRBJ1-6; unclear D gene. CDR3 length equals 16 residues. V was trimmed by 5 bases and J by 6 bases, leaving 17 bases between them. Germline V lookup: CDR1 SGHAT, CDR2 FQNNGV. CDR3 nucleotides: TGTGCCAGCAGCCCCGAGGGTTGGGCCAGTAATTCACCCCTCCACTTT. This codes for CASSPEGWASNSPLHF.

The table lists this clonotype with a few counts. The chain combines TRBV7-2 with TRBJ2-5; 8 nucleotides match TRBD1. The CDR3 covers 13 residues. After removal of 5 bases from V and 7 bases from J, the junction contained 6 bases not matched to a gene. Germline-derived CDR1 and CDR2 are SGHTA and FQGNSA. For the CDR3, the DNA is TGTGCCAGCAGCACCCAACAGGGGGTGACCCAGTACTTC. Protein: CASSTQQGVTQYF. The whole variable domain, remainder taken from reference TRBV7-2 and TRBJ2-5, is GAGVSQSPSNKVTEKGKDVELRCDPISGHTALYWYRQSLGQGLEFLIYFQGNSAPDKSGLPSDRFSAERTGGSVSTLTIQRTQQEDSAVYLCASSTQQGVTQYFGPGTRLLVL.

The chain is built from TRBV19 and TRBJ2-2; TRBD1 might be the D (6 bases). The CDR3 is made up of 17 amino acids. V was trimmed by 2 bases and J by 4 bases, leaving 17 bases between them. CDR1 is LNHDA and CDR2 is SQIVND in the germline V gene (reference sequence). The CDR3 loop reads CASSIRINNRVTGELFF. CDR3 bases: TGTGCCAGTAGTATACGGATAAACAACAGGGTCACCGGGGAGCTGTTTTTT.

The CDR3: CASSLANNVGDTQYF. The CDR3 nucleotides are TGTGCCAGCAGCTTAGCTAACAACGTTGGAGATACGCAGTATTTT. J is TRBJ2-3 and V is TRBV11-2; D gene ambiguous. The V gene lost 1 base and the J gene lost 5 bases, with 13 bases spanning the gap. Germline values: CDR1 SGHAT, CDR2 FQNNGV. The CDR3 length is 15 residues.

This clonotype was picked up a small number of times. This rearrangement joins TRBV6-2 or TRBV6-3 to TRBJ2-7; possible D gene TRBD1, 6 bases. V was pared by 7 bases and J by 7 bases, with 14 bases between. Germline V gene data show CDR1 as MNHEY and CDR2 as SVGEGT. This CDR3 spans 12 amino acids. The CDR3 bases are TGTGCCAGCACCGGACAGAGTGGGGAGCAGTACTTC. Its protein product is CASTGQSGEQYF.

This clonotype was recorded at least ten times. The chain combines TRBV2 with TRBJ2-3; D gene uncertain. The CDR3 has 13 residues. Germline V gene lookup returns CDR1 SNHLY and CDR2 FYNNEI. V was cut by 8 bases and J by 0 bases, with 9 bases left in between. This CDR3 is CASQGQSTDTQYF. The CDR3 coding sequence is TGTGCCAGCCAAGGGCAAAGCACAGATACGCAGTATTTT.

J is TRBJ2-7 and V is TRBV7-2; D is undetermined. In germline, CDR1 is SGHTA, CDR2 FQGNSA. V was cut by 2 bases and J by 2 bases, with 10 bases left in between. The CDR3 extends over 14 amino acids. This chain's CDR3 is CASSLTQAAYEQYF. The CDR3 nucleotides are TGTGCCAGCAGCTTAACCCAGGCCGCCTACGAGCAGTACTTC.

This chain connects TRBV6-2 or TRBV6-3 to TRBJ1-5; possible D gene TRBD1, 5 bases. The CDR3 has 15 amino acids. Between the trimmed V and J ends, which lost 2 bases and 7 bases, there was a span of 15 bases. Germline values: CDR1 MNHEY, CDR2 SVGEGT. CDR3 DNA: TGTGCCAGCAGTTACGAAGGGAGGGGCCGGCAGCCCCAGCATTTT. Its protein product is CASSYEGRGRQPQHF.

The table lists this clonotype with many counts. The V and J genes are TRBV11-1 and TRBJ1-6, with a tentative D call TRBD1 (5 bases). V lost 5 bases, J lost 8 bases, and 16 bases lay in between. The CDR3 has 15 residues. CDR1 and CDR2 from the germline V gene are SGHAT and FQDESV (reference sequence). DNA of the CDR3: TGTGCCAGCAGCACCGGGACGGTCCTTTATTCACCCCTCCACTTT. Protein product: CASSTGTVLYSPLHF.

This clonotype was seen a few times. The rearrangement uses TRBV6-5 and TRBJ1-1, with unresolved D. The CDR3 is made up of 14 amino acids. Germline V gene sequence: CDR1 MNHEY, CDR2 SVGAGI. Trimming cost V 2 bases and J 2 bases, with 9 bases left between them. CDR3: CASSYDAPNTEAFF. For the CDR3, the DNA is TGTGCCAGCAGTTACGATGCCCCTAACACTGAAGCTTTCTTT.

This chain links TRBV7-9 with TRBJ2-1, with unresolved D. The CDR3 length is 13 residues. Germline V CDR1 and CDR2: SEHNR, FQNEAQ (reference sequence). V lost 4 bases and J lost 9, with 13 bases in between. The CDR3: CASSSVGLGEQFF. For the CDR3, the DNA is TGTGCCAGCAGCTCGGTGGGCTTGGGTGAGCAGTTCTTC.

The chain carries TRBV14 and TRBJ2-5; 14 nucleotides agree with TRBD2. J gave up 6 bases and V 5 bases, and 14 bases lay outside the gene matches. CDR3 size: 18 residues. CDR1 SGHDN and CDR2 FVKESK come from the germline V gene. The CDR3 region has the DNA TGTGCCAGCAGCTCCCAGAAGCGGACTAGCGGGGGGCCCAAGACCCAGTACTTC. It is translated as CASSSQKRTSGGPKTQYF.

The sample holds a few counts of this clonotype. The chain is built from TRBV9 and TRBJ1-1, with D unclear. Germline V gives CDR1 SGDLS, CDR2 YYNGEE. Trimming shortened V by 2 bases and J by 3 bases, and 8 bases separated the two germline ends. CDR3 length equals 13 residues. The CDR3 sequence: CASSVQRDTEAFF. The CDR3 DNA sequence: TGTGCCAGCAGCGTTCAGAGGGACACTGAAGCTTTCTTT.

The gene calls are TRBV7-9 and TRBJ1-2, with D possibly TRBD1 on 5 matching bases. Germline V gene lookup returns CDR1 SEHNR and CDR2 FQNEAQ (reference sequence). This CDR3 comprises 15 residues. V lost 5 bases and J lost 2, with 15 bases in between. The CDR3 protein is CASSGGTATNYGYTF. The CDR3 DNA reads as TGTGCCAGCAGCGGCGGGACTGCTACCAACTATGGCTACACCTTC. Using reference TRBV7-9 and TRBJ1-2 for the parts outside the CDR3, the full variable domain is DTGVSQNPRHKITKRGQNVTFRCDPISEHNRLYWYRQTLGQGPEFLTYFQNEAQLEKSRLLSDRFSAERPKGSFSTLEIQRTEQGDSAMYLCASSGGTATNYGYTFGSGTRLTVV.

CDR3 loop: CASSLQGATNEKLFF. The CDR3 nucleotides are TGTGCCAGCAGCCTCCAGGGTGCGACTAATGAAAAACTGTTTTTT. J is TRBJ1-4 and V is TRBV7-2; perhaps TRBD1 as D (5 bases). Germline lookup yields CDR1 SGHTA and CDR2 FQGNSA. V lost 5 bases and J 2 bases, leaving 12 bases between the germline ends. This CDR3 is built from 15 residues. Based on the CDR3 plus reference TRBV7-2 and TRBJ1-4, the full variable domain is GAGVSQSPSNKVTEKGKDVELRCDPISGHTALYWYRQSLGQGLEFLIYFQGNSAPDKSGLPSDRFSAERTGGSVSTLTIQRTQQEDSAVYLCASSLQGATNEKLFFGSGTQLSVL.

This clonotype was found a few times. The chain is built from TRBV7-9 and TRBJ2-6; no firm D call. The CDR3 is 15 residues long. Deletions cut 0 bases from V and 2 bases from J, with 5 bases between. Germline V CDR1 and CDR2: SEHNR, FQNEAQ (reference sequence). CDR3 sequence: CASSLARTGANVLTF. The CDR3 region has the DNA TGTGCCAGCAGCTTAGCCCGGACTGGGGCCAACGTCCTGACTTTC. Together with reference TRBV7-9 and TRBJ2-6, the CDR3 gives the full variable domain: DTGVSQNPRHKITKRGQNVTFRCDPISEHNRLYWYRQTLGQGPEFLTYFQNEAQLEKSRLLSDRFSAERPKGSFSTLEIQRTEQGDSAMYLCASSLARTGANVLTFGAGSRLTVL.

This clonotype was counted only a few times. The J gene is TRBJ1-2, the V gene TRBV2, with a possible D match to TRBD1 (6 bases). V was pared by 11 bases and J by 4 bases, with 14 bases between. Germline V CDR1 and CDR2: SNHLY, FYNNEI. CDR3 length equals 12 residues. CDR3 bases: TGTGCCGGATGGACAGTGAGCTATGGCTACACCTTC. It specifies CAGWTVSYGYTF.

The chain recombines TRBV6-5 with TRBJ1-6; 7 bases match TRBD1. The V and J ends lost 6 bases and 7 bases, in that order; junction bases with no gene match: 6. Germline V gene lookup returns CDR1 MNHEY and CDR2 SVGAGI. This CDR3 has 14 amino acids. The CDR3 DNA reads as TGTGCCAGCAGCCAGACAGGGCCAAATTCACCCCTCCACTTT. Protein product: CASSQTGPNSPLHF.

In its sample, this clonotype was seen once. The CDR3 loop is CASSKSPQTGAGELFF. The CDR3 DNA reads as TGTGCCAGCAGTAAATCCCCGCAGACAGGGGCCGGGGAGCTGTTTTTT. The V and J genes are TRBV12-3 or TRBV12-4 and TRBJ2-2, with 8 positions matching TRBD1. The CDR3 runs to 16 residues. Trimming took 5 bases from V and 6 from J; bases not matched to a gene: 11.